The T cell receptor (beta chain) under discussion was sequenced for a study of Graves' ophthalmopathy and Graves' hyperthyroidism. RNA transcripts served as template for amplifying TCR beta CDR3 sequences. The authors performed first-round RT-PCR with HTBI primers and then a second-round multiplex PCR. Via MiXCR, TCRdb re-called the multiplex PCR reads, giving one row per CDR3 protein. This sample has over a million distinct CDR3 sequences; roughly two fifths occur once, and the top ten carry around 10%. This clonotype has a handful of counts. Its matching antigen is unknown. Regarding the study as a whole: Distinction of ophthalmopathy from stable hyperthyroidism by a 13-signature model reached roughly 85% sensitivity and 81.08% specificity. Detected in blood as well were most expanded thyroid clonotypes with frequency above 0.001. Sensitivity of about 70% and specificity of 72.22% were achieved by the model that predicted ophthalmopathy progression.

Germline values: CDR1 SGHVS, CDR2 FNYEAQ. This CDR3 comprises 13 residues. The V end was cut by 5 bases, the J end by 2 bases, with 8 bases between. Sequenced material: peripheral blood or thyroid tissue (not recorded which). The source is an adult man with Graves' hyperthyroidism. The chain couples TRBV7-6 to TRBJ2-3; maybe TRBD2 (5 bases). CDR3 nucleotide sequence: TGTGCCAGCAGCCGAGGGATCACAGATACGCAGTATTTT. It codes for CASSRGITDTQYF.